The 8 T cell receptor beta chains reported below all come from one sample, sequenced in a study of neoadjuvant anti-PD-1 for oral cavity cancer. Data came from immunoSEQ multiplex PCR; TCRdb stores just in-frame clones and leaves some out. The sample has around 62,000 clones, around 80% seen once. Sequences were derived from PBMCs, sampled before nivolumab (anti-PD-1) treatment. All receptors come from a person between 35 and 79 years old with oral cavity squamous cell carcinoma.

The rearrangement joins TRBV12-5 to TRBJ1-2; 12 bases match TRBD1. Trimming took 1 base from V and 6 from J; bases not matched to a gene: 6. Per germline, CDR1 LGHNT and CDR2 FRNRAP. This CDR3 is built from 16 residues. Here the CDR3 reads CASGLATGTGGDGYTF. CDR3 in DNA: TGTGCTAGTGGTTTGGCGACCGGGACAGGGGGCGATGGCTACACCTTC.

The chain joins TRBV7-3 to TRBJ1-6; the match to TRBD1 covers 8 bases. This CDR3 spans 15 amino acids. CDR1 is SGHTA and CDR2 is FQGTGA in the germline V gene. V lost 5 bases and J lost 10; bases outside the gene matches: 10. The CDR3 is CASSREAGGRSPLHF. Written as DNA, the CDR3 is TGTGCCAGCAGCCGTGAGGCAGGGGGCCGGTCACCCCTCCACTTT.

The chain combines TRBV7-2 with TRBJ1-3, with D perhaps TRBD1 (5 bases). Germline CDR1 and CDR2: SGHTA and FQGNSA. V was clipped by 2 bases and J by 0 bases, with 11 bases between them. The CDR3 totals 16 residues. The CDR3 DNA is TGTGCCAGCAGCTTAATTACGAGGGGCTCTGGAAACACCATATATTTT. Its translation is CASSLITRGSGNTIYF.

This chain uses TRBV5-1 with TRBJ2-2; no definite D call. The CDR3 sequence is 14 residues long. Per the germline V gene, CDR1 is SGHRS and CDR2 is YFSETQ. The V gene lost 5 bases and the J gene lost 3 bases, with 11 bases spanning the gap. As DNA, the CDR3 is TGCGCCAGCAGAAGGAGTTCGGACACCGGGGAGCTGTTTTTT. Protein product: CASRRSSDTGELFF.

This clone was recorded a few times. The chain joins TRBV6-4 to TRBJ1-2; the D is unclear. The CDR3 has 13 amino acids. The V end lost 10 bases, the J end lost 4 bases, and 16 bases lay between the germline ends. Germline V CDR1 and CDR2: MRHNA, SNTAGT. CDR3 coding DNA: TGTGCCACCTCGGAAGTCTGGGGCTATGGCTACACCTTC. As protein: CATSEVWGYGYTF.

The chain links TRBV6-1 to TRBJ2-5; 7 bases map to TRBD2. The CDR3 loop spans 15 amino acids. The trim removed 5 bases at V and 5 bases at J, leaving 11 bases unmatched. Germline lookup yields CDR1 MNHNS and CDR2 SASEGT. The CDR3 is CASSISPGRVETQYF. CDR3 DNA sequence: TGTGCCAGCAGTATTTCTCCAGGGAGGGTGGAGACCCAGTACTTC.

J is TRBJ1-2 and V is TRBV13; TRBD1 agrees at 7 bases. CDR3 size: 16 residues. Trimming at V came to 6 bases and at J to 8 bases, leaving 18 bases not matched to a gene. CDR1 is PRHDT, CDR2 FYEKMQ, per germline (reference sequence). CDR3 sequence (DNA): TGTGCCAGCAGGAAGGGGACAGCAAGGGACCTCGGGGGCTACACCTTC. Its protein is CASRKGTARDLGGYTF.

The V gene is TRBV6-5, the J gene TRBJ1-4; D unresolved. This CDR3 is 15 amino acids long. Germline CDR1 MNHEY, CDR2 SVGAGI. V shed 2 bases and J shed 5 bases, with 12 bases lying between them. CDR3 nucleotides: TGTGCCAGCAGTTACGGGCAGTCCTCCAATGAAAAACTGTTTTTT. This encodes CASSYGQSSNEKLFF.